The rows below give T cell receptor beta chains drawn from one sample of a study of blood T cell repertoires in COVID-19. TCRdb keeps only in-frame clones here, not all; method: immunoSEQ multiplex PCR. The table records under 250,000 clones, 65% to 90% of them present only once. Sequencing used peripheral blood. These receptors were collected from a human donor in a cohort sampled during active COVID-19. CDR3s include the opening cysteine and the closing phenylalanine or tryptophan. The D gene is left open where the match is weak. Clone size is not always given. Where it is, it says once, few, many or a class for expanded clones.

j_call v_call d_call clone_size cdr3_aa cdr3_nt
TRBJ1-1 TRBV15 . . CATSRDLASWTEKTEAFF TGTGCCACCAGCAGAGATCTGGCCTCATGGACAGAAAAGACTGAAGCTTTCTTT
TRBJ1-4 TRBV27 TRBD1 . CASSPSTGLGEKLFF TGTGCCAGCAGTCCCTCGACAGGGTTGGGGGAAAAACTGTTTTTT
TRBJ2-3 TRBV27 TRBD2 . CASSLGGGRGDTQYF TGTGCCAGCAGTTTGGGGGGAGGGAGGGGCGATACGCAGTATTTT
TRBJ1-1 TRBV28 . . CASSLTGRETEAFF TGTGCCAGCAGTTTAACAGGGAGGGAGACTGAAGCTTTCTTT
TRBJ2-5 TRBV7-9 TRBD1 . CASSSRDRPRAQYF TGTGCCAGCAGCTCCCGGGACAGGCCGAGGGCCCAGTACTTC
TRBJ2-3 TRBV19 . . CASSIQQGTIGTQYF TGTGCCAGTAGTATTCAGCAGGGGACGATTGGCACGCAGTATTTT
TRBJ1-5 TRBV28 TRBD1 . CASLPGTEVNQPQHF TGTGCCAGCCTCCCCGGGACAGAAGTCAATCAGCCCCAGCATTTT
TRBJ2-7 TRBV6-5 . few CASSLDRAGDEQYF TGTGCCAGCAGTCTGGACAGGGCGGGGGACGAGCAGTACTTC
TRBJ2-1 TRBV24-1 TRBD1 . CATRGLCSYNEQFF TGTGCCACAAGGGGGCTTTGCTCCTACAATGAGCAGTTCTTC
TRBJ1-5 TRBV28 . . CASRPTGYSNQPQHF TGTGCCAGCAGGCCGACAGGTTATAGCAATCAGCCCCAGCATTTT
TRBJ2-7 TRBV5-1 . . CASSLGRDYEQYF TGCGCCAGCAGCTTGGGCAGGGACTACGAGCAGTACTTC
TRBJ2-7 TRBV10-2 . . CASSEQGPPLSEQYF TGCGCCAGCAGTGAGCAGGGTCCCCCTTTGAGCGAGCAGTACTTC
TRBJ2-7 TRBV20-1 . . CSASAGSSYEQYF TGCAGTGCTAGTGCAGGGTCCTCCTACGAGCAGTACTTC
TRBJ2-1 TRBV27 TRBD2 once CASSALVGTSGSNEQFF TGTGCCAGCAGTGCGCTAGTCGGGACTAGCGGGAGCAATGAGCAGTTCTTC
TRBJ2-5 TRBV2 TRBD1 . CASSGRQGVLRETQYF TGTGCCAGCAGTGGTAGACAGGGGGTTCTGAGGGAGACCCAGTACTTC
TRBJ1-1 TRBV28 . . CATRGRGPIVEAFF TGTGCCACCCGGGGCAGGGGCCCCATAGTAGAAGCTTTCTTT
TRBJ2-7 TRBV27 . . CASSLTRDYEQYF TGTGCCAGCAGCCTAACTAGGGACTACGAGCAGTACTTC
TRBJ2-2 TRBV19 TRBD2 . CASSKEQLAGGRTGELFF TGTGCCAGTAGTAAGGAGCAACTAGCGGGAGGGCGAACCGGGGAGCTGTTTTTT
TRBJ2-5 TRBV12-5 TRBD2 . CASGFFLAGDGVETQYF TGTGCTAGTGGTTTTTTCCTAGCGGGAGATGGGGTAGAGACCCAGTACTTC
TRBJ2-7 TRBV4-1 . . CASSQDHLVTYEQYF TGCGCCAGCAGCCAAGATCATCTAGTCACCTACGAGCAGTACTTC
TRBJ2-6 TRBV18 . . CASSLYNSGANVLTF TGTGCCAGCTCACTTTACAACTCTGGGGCCAACGTCCTGACTTTC
TRBJ2-5 TRBV2 . . CASSGSRPDFYGETQYF TGTGCCAGCAGTGGGAGCCGCCCGGACTTCTACGGAGAGACCCAGTACTTC
TRBJ2-1 TRBV10-1 TRBD2 . CASRAGGPDRAYNEQFF TGCGCCAGCAGGGCGGGAGGGCCTGATAGGGCCTACAATGAGCAGTTCTTC
TRBJ2-5 TRBV9 . . CASSVAGGQETQYF TGTGCCAGCAGCGTAGCGGGGGGCCAGGAGACCCAGTACTTC
TRBJ2-7 TRBV5-4 . once CASSSAAPPYEQYF TGTGCCAGCAGCTCCGCGGCCCCCCCCTACGAGCAGTACTTC
TRBJ1-2 TRBV29-1 . . CSVSGTDSNYGYTF TGCAGCGTCAGCGGCACAGACTCTAACTATGGCTACACCTTC
TRBJ1-2 TRBV30 TRBD1 . CAWSATGQGALNGYTF TGTGCCTGGAGTGCAACGGGACAGGGGGCGCTAAATGGCTACACCTTC
TRBJ2-2 TRBV19 . . CASSKAGAPRGELFF TGTGCCAGTAGTAAGGCGGGGGCCCCGCGAGGGGAGCTGTTTTTT
TRBJ2-3 TRBV14 . . CASSQLRVPDTQYF TGTGCCAGCAGCCAACTCCGGGTCCCAGATACGCAGTATTTT
TRBJ2-3 TRBV28 TRBD2 . CASSLGLAGDTQYF TGTGCCAGCAGTTTAGGATTAGCGGGAGATACGCAGTATTTT
TRBJ2-7 TRBV7-2 . . CASSLVQKAYEQYF TGTGCCAGCAGCTTAGTACAGAAAGCCTACGAGCAGTACTTC
TRBJ2-1 TRBV2 TRBD2 . CASRRLAGSVHEQFF TGTGCCAGCAGACGACTAGCGGGAAGTGTACATGAGCAGTTCTTC
TRBJ2-3 TRBV7-9 . . CASSLEGEFTDTQYF TGTGCCAGCAGCTTAGAGGGGGAATTCACAGATACGCAGTATTTT
TRBJ1-6 TRBV30 . few CAWSVGRAYNSPLHF TGTGCCTGGAGTGTTGGCAGGGCCTATAATTCACCCCTCCACTTT
TRBJ2-1 TRBV14 . . CASSQALGNEQFF TGTGCCAGCAGCCAAGCCCTAGGTAATGAGCAGTTCTTC
TRBJ1-1 TRBV18 . . CASSPEQGRNTEAFF TGTGCCAGCTCACCAGAACAGGGTCGGAACACTGAAGCTTTCTTT
TRBJ1-2 TRBV3-1/TRBV3-2 TRBD1 . CASSPEAGGNYGYTF TGTGCCAGCAGCCCAGAGGCAGGGGGCAACTATGGCTACACCTTC
TRBJ2-3 TRBV7-2 . . CASAWGVGSDTQYF TGTGCCAGCGCCTGGGGGGTTGGGTCAGATACGCAGTATTTT
TRBJ1-5 TRBV28 . few CASSFGEANQPQHF TGTGCCAGCAGTTTTGGGGAGGCCAATCAGCCCCAGCATTTT
TRBJ2-7 TRBV6-5 TRBD1 . CASSPGGVYEQYF TGTGCCAGCAGTCCAGGGGGTGTCTACGAGCAGTACTTC
TRBJ2-3 TRBV6-2/TRBV6-3 . . CASSPLGRVGDTQYF TGTGCCAGCAGTCCACTGGGCAGGGTCGGAGATACGCAGTATTTT
TRBJ2-5 TRBV4-1 . . CASSQDQSRVVGTQYF TGCGCCAGCAGCCAAGATCAGAGCAGGGTGGTGGGGACCCAGTACTTC
TRBJ2-2 TRBV28 TRBD1 . CASIGTGVFTGELFF TGTGCCAGCATTGGGACAGGGGTTTTCACCGGGGAGCTGTTTTTT
TRBJ1-2 TRBV5-1 TRBD1 . CASSSTGGVYGYTF TGCGCCAGCAGCTCGACAGGGGGCGTCTATGGCTACACCTTC
TRBJ2-2 TRBV7-2 . . CASSLQGHRTGELFF TGTGCCAGCAGCTTACAAGGACACCGCACCGGGGAGCTGTTTTTT
TRBJ2-3 TRBV20-1 . . CSASAGNGRTDTQYF TGCAGTGCTAGTGCGGGGAACGGGCGCACAGATACGCAGTATTTT
TRBJ2-5 TRBV28 . . CASSAPGDWETQYF TGTGCCAGCAGCGCCCCCGGGGACTGGGAGACCCAGTACTTC
TRBJ2-1 TRBV20-1 . . CSASADEQFF TGCAGTGCTAGTGCGGATGAGCAGTTCTTC
TRBJ2-7 TRBV10-3 . . CAISEKGQAYEQYF TGTGCCATCAGTGAGAAGGGGCAGGCCTACGAGCAGTACTTC
TRBJ2-7 TRBV7-2 TRBD2 once CASSLAAGVPYEQYF TGTGCCAGCAGCTTAGCAGCGGGAGTGCCCTACGAGCAGTACTTC
TRBJ2-1 TRBV19 . . CASSIRERNNEQFF TGTGCCAGTAGTATCCGGGAGAGGAACAATGAGCAGTTCTTC
TRBJ2-4 TRBV19 . . CAIHSWSAAKNIQYF TGTGCCATCCATAGTTGGTCTGCGGCCAAAAACATTCAGTACTTC
TRBJ1-1 TRBV19 . . CASSNQGNTEAFF TGTGCCAGTAGTAATCAGGGGAACACTGAAGCTTTCTTT
TRBJ2-7 TRBV29-1 . many CSVESGYEQYF TGCAGCGTTGAAAGCGGGTACGAGCAGTACTTC
TRBJ2-2 TRBV19 TRBD1 few CASSGVQGRRKGFTGELFF TGTGCCAGTAGTGGGGTACAGGGGCGTAGAAAAGGGTTCACCGGGGAGCTGTTTTTT